The rows below give T cell receptor beta chains drawn from one sample of a study of control samples from healthy donors and cancer patients. Profiling relied on immunoSEQ multiplex PCR, and the TCRdb table lists in-frame clones only, not all of them. Of some 150,000 clones listed, about 90% are singletons. Material: blood. The receptors stem from a young man in good health. Both conserved end residues are part of each CDR3. The order of the fields is J gene, V gene, CDR3 protein.

j_gene: TRBJ2-5; v_gene: TRBV30; CDR3aa: CAWSVGIETQYF
j_gene: TRBJ1-2; v_gene: TRBV5-1; CDR3aa: CASSGQTGGAIGYTF
j_gene: TRBJ1-6; v_gene: TRBV9; CDR3aa: CASSASGLNSPLHF
j_gene: TRBJ2-5; v_gene: TRBV2; CDR3aa: CASSVRGNQETQYF
j_gene: TRBJ2-7; v_gene: TRBV4-1; CDR3aa: CASSQAGLGGPEQYF
j_gene: TRBJ1-5; v_gene: TRBV30; CDR3aa: CAWSNMGQDNQPQHF
j_gene: TRBJ1-2; v_gene: TRBV1; CDR3aa: CTSRHRELDYGYTF
j_gene: TRBJ1-6; v_gene: TRBV4-3; CDR3aa: CASSQDYQSSYNSPLHF
j_gene: TRBJ2-2; v_gene: TRBV18; CDR3aa: CASSQGSAGELFF
j_gene: TRBJ2-1; v_gene: TRBV19; CDR3aa: CASGKDTSRAEQFF
j_gene: TRBJ2-7; v_gene: TRBV27; CDR3aa: CASSFRGEQYF
j_gene: TRBJ1-1; v_gene: TRBV5-1; CDR3aa: CASSLRTFGMNTEAFF
j_gene: TRBJ2-7; v_gene: TRBV12-3/TRBV12-4; CDR3aa: CASTLAGTYEQYF
j_gene: TRBJ1-5; v_gene: TRBV19; CDR3aa: CASSIQGSEQPQHF
j_gene: TRBJ1-1; v_gene: TRBV7-9; CDR3aa: CASSYYGTEAFF
j_gene: TRBJ1-2; v_gene: TRBV6-1; CDR3aa: CASSEVASYGYTF
j_gene: TRBJ1-5; v_gene: TRBV19; CDR3aa: CASMGQGEQPQHF
j_gene: TRBJ1-2; v_gene: TRBV3-1/TRBV3-2; CDR3aa: CASSQDTRPGYGYTF
j_gene: TRBJ2-3; v_gene: TRBV7-2; CDR3aa: CASSSSTDTQYF
j_gene: TRBJ2-7; v_gene: TRBV7-2; CDR3aa: CASSTGLAGFYEQYF
j_gene: TRBJ1-1; v_gene: TRBV18; CDR3aa: CASSPYRSTEAFF
j_gene: TRBJ1-5; v_gene: TRBV4-3; CDR3aa: CASSQDRGSNQPQHF
j_gene: TRBJ2-1; v_gene: TRBV4-2; CDR3aa: CASSQDRPDGLDEQFF
j_gene: TRBJ2-5; v_gene: TRBV21-1; CDR3aa: CASSKAGLAGGLQETQYF
j_gene: TRBJ1-6; v_gene: TRBV6-1; CDR3aa: CASSEYTGGNSPLHF
j_gene: TRBJ2-2; v_gene: TRBV11-2; CDR3aa: CASSRTSGGNTGELFF
j_gene: TRBJ1-4; v_gene: TRBV27; CDR3aa: CASSLMGATNEKLFF
j_gene: TRBJ2-3; v_gene: TRBV12-3/TRBV12-4; CDR3aa: CASSVGSGDTQYF
j_gene: TRBJ1-2; v_gene: TRBV3-1/TRBV3-2; CDR3aa: CASSQVPGQGPWGYTF
j_gene: TRBJ2-3; v_gene: TRBV30; CDR3aa: CAWRGGWTGSIDTQYF
j_gene: TRBJ2-2; v_gene: TRBV5-1; CDR3aa: CASSAGQGRNGELFF
j_gene: TRBJ1-6; v_gene: TRBV19; CDR3aa: CASTMGELSSYNSPLHF
j_gene: TRBJ2-5; v_gene: TRBV7-9; CDR3aa: CASSLVRGEKETQYF
j_gene: TRBJ1-2; v_gene: TRBV9; CDR3aa: CASSPGQLGGYTF
j_gene: TRBJ2-7; v_gene: TRBV7-8; CDR3aa: CASSSYRGQAYEQYF
j_gene: TRBJ1-1; v_gene: TRBV3-1/TRBV3-2; CDR3aa: CASSQGSVGRAFF
j_gene: TRBJ1-2; v_gene: TRBV9; CDR3aa: CASSGRGQGTYGYTF
j_gene: TRBJ2-3; v_gene: TRBV18; CDR3aa: CASSPLVDTQYF
j_gene: TRBJ2-3; v_gene: TRBV6-5; CDR3aa: CASSYRQGWDTQYF
j_gene: TRBJ2-3; v_gene: TRBV4-3; CDR3aa: CASSQGGGAHRTDTQYF
j_gene: TRBJ2-3; v_gene: TRBV28; CDR3aa: CASSLASGGVPDTQYF
j_gene: TRBJ2-3; v_gene: TRBV5-1; CDR3aa: CASSPGEGQYTDTQYF
j_gene: TRBJ1-4; v_gene: TRBV11-1; CDR3aa: CASSWDRGEKLFF
j_gene: TRBJ1-6; v_gene: TRBV7-3; CDR3aa: CASSATGGNSPLHF
j_gene: TRBJ1-1; v_gene: TRBV29-1; CDR3aa: CSVEVEGVNTEAFF
j_gene: TRBJ1-5; v_gene: TRBV2; CDR3aa: CASSEGQGLSAYNQPQHF
j_gene: TRBJ1-6; v_gene: TRBV18; CDR3aa: CASSPETDSPLHF
j_gene: TRBJ2-7; v_gene: TRBV6-5; CDR3aa: CASPPNRDYEQYF
j_gene: TRBJ2-6; v_gene: TRBV3-1/TRBV3-2; CDR3aa: CASSLRFSGANVLTF
j_gene: TRBJ2-3; v_gene: TRBV5-1; CDR3aa: CASSLTGTDTQYF
j_gene: TRBJ2-3; v_gene: TRBV11-1; CDR3aa: CASSLFSDTQYF
j_gene: TRBJ1-5; v_gene: TRBV5-1; CDR3aa: CASSLGAGTSNQPQHF
j_gene: TRBJ1-3; v_gene: TRBV7-2; CDR3aa: CASSSGLHSGNTIYF
j_gene: TRBJ1-2; v_gene: TRBV4-3; CDR3aa: CASSQDRSGRNGYTF
j_gene: TRBJ1-1; v_gene: TRBV5-1; CDR3aa: CASSSYGTVNTEAFF
j_gene: TRBJ1-5; v_gene: TRBV4-2; CDR3aa: CASSQGTAEGNQPQHF
j_gene: TRBJ2-7; v_gene: TRBV2; CDR3aa: CASSDAGLGSYEQYF
j_gene: TRBJ1-5; v_gene: TRBV6-5; CDR3aa: CASRLDRANQPQHF
j_gene: TRBJ2-5; v_gene: TRBV7-2; CDR3aa: CASSAELAGGLETQYF
j_gene: TRBJ2-1; v_gene: TRBV11-2; CDR3aa: CASSYSIAGGLLEQFF